This entry features one TCR beta chain sequence. Original processing methods: How many nucleated cells were present was estimated from reference gene primer amplification. This table comes from immunoSEQ multiplex PCR, and its TCRdb copy is limited to in-frame clones, with some not included. V, J and clone size are taken as reported in that table, and D and trimming were inferred from the DNA itself. The profile shows approximately 210,000 clones, around 87% of them singletons. Cohort assignment relied on participant-reported clinical history. The data stem from a study of blood T cell repertoires in COVID-19. About the research overall: Sources were T cells, B-cell-depleted T cells, or PBMCs; the material itself was cDNA or gDNA.

Input material: PBMCs or T cells enriched from blood (not recorded which). The receptor comes from a man aged 25-45 years in a cohort exposed to, infected with or recovered from COVID-19 (not recorded which).

The CDR3 region is CASSSKGGQPQHF. The CDR3 region has the DNA TGTGCCAGCAGCTCGAAAGGAGGTCAGCCCCAGCATTTT. The chain joins TRBV7-2 to TRBJ1-5, with unresolved D. The CDR3 sequence is 13 residues long. V shed 4 bases and J shed 6 bases, with 10 bases lying between them. Germline values: CDR1 SGHTA, CDR2 FQGNSA.